This is a list of T cell receptor beta chains from one sample in a study of T cell repertoires in cytomegalovirus infection. TCRdb reprocessed the reads with MiXCR, giving one entry per CDR3 protein. The sample carries about 900,000 distinct CDR3 sequences, 25% to 40% recorded once. These TCRs' antigens remain unknown. This sample comprised cultured CD8+ T cells from PBMCs, obtained from culture after CMV antigen stimulation. The receptors stem from a human donor in good health (CMV status not recorded). Some clones in this sample may be carry-over from other donors' samples. CDR3s include the opening cysteine and the closing phenylalanine or tryptophan. Each record gives: CDR3 protein, CDR3 DNA, D gene, J gene, V gene, clone size. A D gene is named only where the DNA matches it firmly. Expanded clones are given a class, and other clones once, few, many or no size at all.

CDR3aa: CASSPGTVPYGYTF
CDR3nt: TGTGCCAGCAGCCCCGGGACGGTCCCCTATGGCTACACCTTC
d_gene: .
j_gene: TRBJ1-2
v_gene: TRBV7-2
abundance: few

CDR3aa: CAISAAVGDGYTF
CDR3nt: TGTGCCATCAGTGCGGCGGTTGGCGATGGCTACACCTTC
d_gene: .
j_gene: TRBJ1-2
v_gene: TRBV10-3
abundance: once

CDR3aa: CASSLWKGPRRDSPLHF
CDR3nt: TGTGCCAGCAGTTTATGGAAGGGGCCTCGGAGGGATTCACCCCTCCACTTT
d_gene: .
j_gene: TRBJ1-6
v_gene: TRBV27
abundance: .

CDR3aa: CATSRTGGGSTNEKLFF
CDR3nt: TGTGCCACCAGCAGGACAGGGGGCGGGTCGACTAATGAAAAACTGTTTTTT
d_gene: TRBD1
j_gene: TRBJ1-4
v_gene: TRBV15
abundance: .

CDR3aa: CASSYSLAEITDTQYF
CDR3nt: TGTGCCAGCAGTTACTCGCTAGCGGAAATCACAGATACGCAGTATTTT
d_gene: TRBD2
j_gene: TRBJ2-3
v_gene: TRBV6-5
abundance: .

CDR3aa: CASNTRGMLDTQYF
CDR3nt: TGCGCCAGCAATACCAGGGGGATGTTAGATACGCAGTATTTT
d_gene: TRBD1
j_gene: TRBJ2-3
v_gene: TRBV10-1
abundance: few

CDR3aa: CASSPSTSSYNSPLHF
CDR3nt: TGTGCCAGCAGCCCCAGTACGAGCTCCTATAATTCACCCCTCCACTTT
d_gene: .
j_gene: TRBJ1-6
v_gene: TRBV28
abundance: .

CDR3aa: CASSPDRGLTNGYTF
CDR3nt: TGTGCCAGCAGCCCGGACAGGGGGCTCACTAATGGCTACACCTTC
d_gene: TRBD1
j_gene: TRBJ1-2
v_gene: TRBV7-9
abundance: .

CDR3aa: CASTGWKEIVNTGELFF
CDR3nt: TGTGCCAGCACAGGCTGGAAGGAGATAGTGAACACCGGGGAGCTGTTTTTT
d_gene: .
j_gene: TRBJ2-2
v_gene: TRBV12-3/TRBV12-4
abundance: .

CDR3aa: CASSSSGGYTGELFF
CDR3nt: TGTGCCAGCAGCTCTAGCGGGGGATACACCGGGGAGCTGTTTTTT
d_gene: TRBD2
j_gene: TRBJ2-2
v_gene: TRBV7-6
abundance: many

CDR3aa: CASRHWTEVNTGELFF
CDR3nt: TGTGCCAGCAGACACTGGACCGAAGTAAACACCGGGGAGCTGTTTTTT
d_gene: .
j_gene: TRBJ2-2
v_gene: TRBV6-6
abundance: few

CDR3aa: CASSLSRGDNEQFF
CDR3nt: TGTGCCAGCAGTTTATCGAGGGGGGACAATGAGCAGTTCTTC
d_gene: .
j_gene: TRBJ2-1
v_gene: TRBV27
abundance: .

CDR3aa: CASSQGDSYQPQHF
CDR3nt: TGCGCCAGCAGCCAAGGGGACAGCTATCAGCCCCAGCATTTT
d_gene: TRBD1
j_gene: TRBJ1-5
v_gene: TRBV4-1
abundance: .

CDR3aa: CASSEWLSSYNEQFF
CDR3nt: TGTGCCAGCAGTGAATGGCTCAGCTCCTACAATGAGCAGTTCTTC
d_gene: .
j_gene: TRBJ2-1
v_gene: TRBV6-4
abundance: few

CDR3aa: CASSVALEPSYEQYF
CDR3nt: TGTGCCAGCAGTGTTGCCCTCGAACCCTCCTACGAGCAGTACTTC
d_gene: .
j_gene: TRBJ2-7
v_gene: TRBV6-1
abundance: many

CDR3aa: CASSLRSNRELFF
CDR3nt: TGTGCCAGCAGCTTAAGGTCGAACCGGGAGCTGTTTTTT
d_gene: .
j_gene: TRBJ2-2
v_gene: TRBV7-2
abundance: many

CDR3aa: CASSIWAGYGGELFF
CDR3nt: TGTGCCAGTAGTATTTGGGCAGGGTATGGTGGGGAGCTGTTTTTT
d_gene: .
j_gene: TRBJ2-2
v_gene: TRBV19
abundance: few

CDR3aa: CASSPGAFHNEQFF
CDR3nt: TGTGCTAGCAGCCCCGGGGCCTTCCACAATGAGCAGTTCTTC
d_gene: .
j_gene: TRBJ2-1
v_gene: TRBV7-9
abundance: .

CDR3aa: CASSPGLTFTDTQYF
CDR3nt: TGTGCCAGCAGTCCGGGACTTACCTTTACAGATACGCAGTATTTT
d_gene: .
j_gene: TRBJ2-3
v_gene: TRBV6-2/TRBV6-3
abundance: few

CDR3aa: CASSQVADRDSYEQYF
CDR3nt: TGCGCCAGCAGCCAAGTGGCCGACAGAGACTCCTACGAGCAGTACTTC
d_gene: .
j_gene: TRBJ2-7
v_gene: TRBV4-1
abundance: .

CDR3aa: CASSFHSSDNEQFF
CDR3nt: TGTGCCAGCAGTTTTCACAGTTCTGACAATGAGCAGTTCTTC
d_gene: .
j_gene: TRBJ2-1
v_gene: TRBV6-6
abundance: .

CDR3aa: CASSAGLANEQFF
CDR3nt: TGCGCCAGCAGCGCCGGACTAGCCAATGAGCAGTTCTTC
d_gene: TRBD2
j_gene: TRBJ2-1
v_gene: TRBV4-3
abundance: few

CDR3aa: CASSAGADKEQYF
CDR3nt: TGTGCCAGCAGTGCCGGAGCGGACAAGGAGCAGTACTTC
d_gene: .
j_gene: TRBJ2-7
v_gene: TRBV12-3/TRBV12-4
abundance: many

CDR3aa: CASSYPRTSGSGTEAFF
CDR3nt: TGTGCCAGCAGTTACCCTCGGACTTCAGGATCGGGGACTGAAGCTTTCTTT
d_gene: .
j_gene: TRBJ1-1
v_gene: TRBV6-5
abundance: .

CDR3aa: CASSEDRGDVDTQYF
CDR3nt: TGTGCCAGCAGTGAAGACAGGGGGGATGTAGATACGCAGTATTTT
d_gene: TRBD1
j_gene: TRBJ2-3
v_gene: TRBV6-1
abundance: .

CDR3aa: CASSEFGRGRNYGYTF
CDR3nt: TGTGCCAGCAGTGAATTCGGAAGGGGCCGAAACTATGGCTACACCTTC
d_gene: .
j_gene: TRBJ1-2
v_gene: TRBV6-1
abundance: few

CDR3aa: CASGLGRDIQETQYF
CDR3nt: TGTGCTAGTGGTTTGGGACGGGACATCCAAGAGACCCAGTACTTC
d_gene: .
j_gene: TRBJ2-5
v_gene: TRBV12-5
abundance: few

CDR3aa: CASSIDGWGGGLYNEQFF
CDR3nt: TGTGCCAGTAGTATAGACGGCTGGGGCGGGGGGTTATACAATGAGCAGTTCTTC
d_gene: TRBD2
j_gene: TRBJ2-1
v_gene: TRBV19
abundance: .

CDR3aa: CASSQSGGETYEQYF
CDR3nt: TGTGCCAGCAGCCAATCGGGAGGGGAAACCTACGAGCAGTACTTC
d_gene: TRBD2
j_gene: TRBJ2-7
v_gene: TRBV7-9
abundance: many

CDR3aa: CASSRLAGRHTDTQYF
CDR3nt: TGTGCCAGCAGTCGACTAGCGGGGCGTCACACAGATACGCAGTATTTT
d_gene: TRBD2
j_gene: TRBJ2-3
v_gene: TRBV25-1
abundance: .

CDR3aa: CASNRARGYTF
CDR3nt: TGTGCCAGCAACAGGGCACGGGGCTACACCTTC
d_gene: .
j_gene: TRBJ1-2
v_gene: TRBV6-5
abundance: once

CDR3aa: CASSQDREEETQYF
CDR3nt: TGTGCCAGCAGCCAGGACAGGGAAGAAGAGACCCAGTACTTC
d_gene: TRBD1
j_gene: TRBJ2-5
v_gene: TRBV27
abundance: .

CDR3aa: CSANTLSSGVFYEQYF
CDR3nt: TGCAGTGCCAATACACTATCTAGCGGGGTTTTCTACGAGCAGTACTTC
d_gene: TRBD2
j_gene: TRBJ2-7
v_gene: TRBV20-1
abundance: .

CDR3aa: CASSESTRLKETQYF
CDR3nt: TGCGCCAGCAGTGAGTCGACTAGACTCAAAGAGACCCAGTACTTC
d_gene: .
j_gene: TRBJ2-5
v_gene: TRBV10-1
abundance: .

CDR3aa: CASSFEGAGTDTQYF
CDR3nt: TGTGCCAGCAGTTTCGAAGGGGCGGGCACAGATACGCAGTATTTT
d_gene: .
j_gene: TRBJ2-3
v_gene: TRBV27
abundance: few

CDR3aa: CASSHPGDRVYNEQFF
CDR3nt: TGTGCCAGCAGCCATCCGGGGGACAGGGTGTACAATGAGCAGTTCTTC
d_gene: TRBD1
j_gene: TRBJ2-1
v_gene: TRBV7-6
abundance: many

CDR3aa: CASSVLAGVNTQYF
CDR3nt: TGTGCCAGCAGTGTACTAGCGGGGGTAAATACGCAGTATTTT
d_gene: TRBD2
j_gene: TRBJ2-3
v_gene: TRBV27
abundance: many

CDR3aa: CASNYTPGVNNEAFF
CDR3nt: TGTGCCAGCAATTACACCCCGGGGGTGAACAATGAAGCTTTCTTT
d_gene: .
j_gene: TRBJ1-1
v_gene: TRBV6-1
abundance: .

CDR3aa: CASIPTGAGGNQPQHF
CDR3nt: TGTGCCAGCATTCCTACAGGGGCAGGGGGCAATCAGCCCCAGCATTTT
d_gene: TRBD1
j_gene: TRBJ1-5
v_gene: TRBV28
abundance: many

CDR3aa: CASSLGAQLYEQYF
CDR3nt: TGTGCCAGCAGTTTGGGGGCGCAGCTCTACGAGCAGTACTTC
d_gene: .
j_gene: TRBJ2-7
v_gene: TRBV6-6
abundance: few

CDR3aa: CASSKGNTEAFF
CDR3nt: TGTGCCAGCTCTAAAGGGAACACTGAAGCTTTCTTT
d_gene: .
j_gene: TRBJ1-1
v_gene: TRBV27
abundance: many

CDR3aa: CAISEGGYTEAFF
CDR3nt: TGTGCCATCTCCGAGGGGGGGTACACTGAAGCTTTCTTT
d_gene: .
j_gene: TRBJ1-1
v_gene: TRBV10-3
abundance: many

CDR3aa: CASSLPVGGGLDTQYF
CDR3nt: TGTGCCAGCAGTTTACCCGTCGGGGGGGGCCTGGATACGCAGTATTTT
d_gene: TRBD2
j_gene: TRBJ2-3
v_gene: TRBV27
abundance: few

CDR3aa: CASSPPGDGYEQYF
CDR3nt: TGTGCCAGCAGCCCCCCCGGGGACGGCTACGAGCAGTACTTC
d_gene: .
j_gene: TRBJ2-7
v_gene: TRBV7-9
abundance: few

CDR3aa: CASSLGTAADTQYF
CDR3nt: TGTGCCAGCAGCTTGGGGACAGCGGCAGATACGCAGTATTTT
d_gene: .
j_gene: TRBJ2-3
v_gene: TRBV5-6
abundance: few

CDR3aa: CASSHGRPNNEQFF
CDR3nt: TGTGCCAGCAGCCATGGGCGTCCCAACAATGAGCAGTTCTTC
d_gene: .
j_gene: TRBJ2-1
v_gene: TRBV5-6
abundance: many

CDR3aa: CASSQGRQGFYGYTF
CDR3nt: TGCGCCAGCAGCCAAGGTCGACAGGGTTTCTATGGCTACACCTTC
d_gene: TRBD1
j_gene: TRBJ1-2
v_gene: TRBV4-1
abundance: few

CDR3aa: CASSLGPANTQYF
CDR3nt: TGTGCCAGCAGTTTGGGACCTGCTAATACGCAGTATTTT
d_gene: .
j_gene: TRBJ2-3
v_gene: TRBV27
abundance: few

CDR3aa: CASSPRDRVYGYTF
CDR3nt: TGTGCCAGCAGCCCCCGGGACAGGGTCTATGGCTACACCTTC
d_gene: TRBD1
j_gene: TRBJ1-2
v_gene: TRBV7-9
abundance: few

CDR3aa: CSASTGLYGYTF
CDR3nt: TGCAGTGCTAGTACAGGCCTCTATGGCTACACCTTC
d_gene: .
j_gene: TRBJ1-2
v_gene: TRBV20-1
abundance: few

CDR3aa: CASSTLDETNEKLFF
CDR3nt: TGTGCCAGCAGTACGTTGGATGAAACTAATGAAAAACTGTTTTTT
d_gene: .
j_gene: TRBJ1-4
v_gene: TRBV5-4
abundance: .

CDR3aa: CASSLDRGRARDTQYF
CDR3nt: TGTGCCAGCAGCTTAGACAGGGGGAGGGCCCGCGATACGCAGTATTTT
d_gene: .
j_gene: TRBJ2-3
v_gene: TRBV7-2
abundance: .

CDR3aa: CASSSLRDLNTEAFF
CDR3nt: TGTGCCAGCAGCAGCCTGAGGGACCTGAACACTGAAGCTTTCTTT
d_gene: .
j_gene: TRBJ1-1
v_gene: TRBV7-6
abundance: many

CDR3aa: CASSSPGTARKFEAFF
CDR3nt: TGCGCCAGCAGCTCACCCGGGACAGCCCGTAAATTTGAGGCTTTCTTT
d_gene: TRBD1
j_gene: TRBJ1-1
v_gene: TRBV4-1
abundance: .

CDR3aa: CASRPTGHTGELFF
CDR3nt: TGTGCCAGCAGACCGACAGGGCACACCGGGGAGCTGTTTTTT
d_gene: TRBD1
j_gene: TRBJ2-2
v_gene: TRBV6-2/TRBV6-3
abundance: few

CDR3aa: CASSLMPLTGSPLHF
CDR3nt: TGTGCCAGCAGCCTCATGCCCCTCACCGGGTCACCCCTCCACTTT
d_gene: .
j_gene: TRBJ1-6
v_gene: TRBV6-2/TRBV6-3
abundance: many

CDR3aa: CAISEGQGMAQYF
CDR3nt: TGTGCCATCAGTGAGGGACAGGGCATGGCCCAGTACTTC
d_gene: TRBD1
j_gene: TRBJ2-5
v_gene: TRBV10-3
abundance: .

CDR3aa: CASSYSMTGPDTQYF
CDR3nt: TGTGCCAGCAGCTACTCTATGACGGGTCCAGATACGCAGTATTTT
d_gene: .
j_gene: TRBJ2-3
v_gene: TRBV6-5
abundance: .

CDR3aa: CASSLFSVDTQYF
CDR3nt: TGTGCCAGCAGCTTATTTAGTGTGGATACGCAGTATTTT
d_gene: .
j_gene: TRBJ2-3
v_gene: TRBV6-1
abundance: few

CDR3aa: CASSLLSPPANNYGYTF
CDR3nt: TGTGCCAGCAGCTTATTAAGCCCCCCGGCGAATAACTATGGCTACACCTTC
d_gene: .
j_gene: TRBJ1-2
v_gene: TRBV7-6
abundance: .